The 30 T cell receptor beta chains in this list originate from one sample, sequenced in a study of T-cell reconstitution after alpha-beta-depleted transplantation in children. This sample's TCRbeta library carried unique molecular identifier barcodes. TCRdb recomputed calls from the PCR reads with MiXCR, one row per CDR3 protein. The sample consists of about 440,000 distinct CDR3 sequences, around two fifths of them appearing once. Sequences were derived from PBMCs, sampled before TCRalphabeta/CD19-depleted stem cell transplant. The receptor source for this set is a girl aged 2-9 years with aplastic anemia, due to receive a stem cell transplant.

This clonotype has just a few counts. This chain uses TRBV7-9 with TRBJ1-1; possibly TRBD1 for D (5 bases). The ends were cut back, 3 bases at V and 5 bases at J, with 13 bases in the middle. Germline V lookup: CDR1 SEHNR, CDR2 FQNEAQ (reference sequence). The CDR3 spans 14 residues. The DNA for the CDR3 is TGTGCCAGCAGCTTCGGGGGGAAGAGAACTGAAGCTTTCTTT. Translated: CASSFGGKRTEAFF.

This clonotype was recorded at least ten times. The chain links TRBV5-1 to TRBJ2-5; no reliable D call. Trimming stripped 4 bases from V and 1 base from J, with 17 bases between. The CDR3 sequence is 16 residues long. Germline assignment: CDR1 SGHRS and CDR2 YFSETQ. The CDR3 coding sequence is TGCGCCAGCAGCCCGTGGGTTGGGCAAAGCCAAGAGACCCAGTACTTC. Translating it yields CASSPWVGQSQETQYF.

As DNA, the CDR3 is TGCGCCAGCGCAATTTCCGGGAATGAGCAGTTCTTC. Amino acids: CASAISGNEQFF. The gene calls are TRBV5-1 and TRBJ2-1; D gene ambiguous. Looked up from germline, CDR1 is SGHRS and CDR2 is YFSETQ. The CDR3 spans 12 residues. V was clipped by 7 bases and J by 7 bases, with 12 bases between them.

The V and J genes are TRBV20-1 and TRBJ2-4; D tentatively reads TRBD1 or TRBD2 (5 bases each). This CDR3 region has 13 residues. The ends were cut back, 3 bases at V and 9 bases at J, with 15 bases in the middle. CDR1 and CDR2 (germline): DFQATT, SNEGSKA (reference sequence). CDR3 amino acids: CSASQGARSIQYF. CDR3 coding DNA: TGCAGTGCTAGTCAGGGAGCTAGGAGCATTCAGTACTTC.

This clonotype was counted a single time. This rearrangement joins TRBV3-1 to TRBJ2-7; 10 nucleotides match TRBD2. From germline, CDR1 is LGHDT and CDR2 YNNKEL (reference sequence). The CDR3 totals 18 residues. The V and J ends lost 0 bases and 3 bases, in that order; junction bases with no gene match: 11. CDR3: CASSQDSWELAGIYEQYF. CDR3 DNA sequence: TGTGCCAGCAGCCAAGATTCATGGGAACTAGCGGGGATCTACGAGCAGTACTTC.

Turning to this clonotype: Given a much more abundant clone one base away, this may be a read error. The V and J genes are TRBV7-3 and TRBJ2-2; D possibly corresponds to TRBD1 (6 bases). Trimming removed 1 base from V and 1 base from J, with 7 bases in between. Germline V gene lookup returns CDR1 SGHTA and CDR2 FQGTGA. The CDR3 sequence is 15 residues long. The CDR3 is CASSLRGQNTGELFF. The CDR3 bases are TGTGCCAGCAGCTTAAGGGGGCAGAACACCGGGGAGCTGTTTTTT.

This rearrangement joins TRBV24-1 to TRBJ2-3; D gene ambiguous. The CDR3 loop spans 15 amino acids. The germline V and J ends were trimmed by 0 bases and 0 bases, with 6 bases remaining between them. Germline V gives CDR1 KGHDR, CDR2 SFDVKD. CDR3: CATSDLAASTDTQYF. Here the CDR3 DNA reads TGTGCCACCAGTGATTTGGCAGCTAGCACAGATACGCAGTATTTT.

This clonotype was seen more than once but under ten times. The chain is built from TRBV7-8 and TRBJ2-5; 11 positions match TRBD1. The CDR3 totals 18 residues. Germline V gene data show CDR1 as SGHVS and CDR2 as FQNEAQ. J gave up 1 base and V 1 base, and 8 bases lay outside the gene matches. In DNA, the CDR3 is TGTGCCAGCAGCTTAGGGACAGGGGGCCGCAAGTTCCAAGAGACCCAGTACTTC. This sequence encodes CASSLGTGGRKFQETQYF.

CDR3: CATSAERGKSDTQYF. The CDR3 DNA is TGTGCCACCAGTGCAGAAAGGGGAAAATCAGATACGCAGTATTTT. This chain uses TRBV24-1 with TRBJ2-3; perhaps TRBD1 as D (5 bases). The CDR3 covers 15 residues. Germline-derived CDR1 and CDR2 are KGHDR and SFDVKD. Trimming cost V 5 bases and J 4 bases, with 15 bases left between them.

As regards this clonotype: A much larger clone sits a single nucleotide away, making a read error possible. V is TRBV28 and J is TRBJ2-1; either TRBD1 or TRBD2 may supply D (5 bases each). Germline V gives CDR1 MDHEN, CDR2 SYDVKM. Trimming removed 7 bases at V and 0 bases at J, with 10 bases between. The CDR3 totals 14 residues. The CDR3 loop is CASTSGGSYNEQFF. The CDR3 region has the DNA TGTGCCAGCACCTCTGGGGGCTCCTACAATGAGCAGTTCTTC.

The chain recombines TRBV7-2 with TRBJ2-5; the D is unclear. Trimming stripped 6 bases from V and 5 bases from J, with 10 bases between. Germline CDR1 is SGHTA and CDR2 is FQGNSA. This CDR3 is built from 12 residues. The CDR3 loop is CASSHERETQYF. CDR3 bases: TGTGCCAGCAGTCATGAACGGGAGACCCAGTACTTC.

CDR3 in DNA: TGCAGTGCTAGAGACCCGGACGGCTCCTACGAGCAGTACTTC. It specifies CSARDPDGSYEQYF. The chain is built from TRBV20-1 and TRBJ2-7; D call uncertain. Germline values: CDR1 DFQATT, CDR2 SNEGSKA (reference sequence). The CDR3 consists of 14 residues. The germline V and J ends were trimmed by 0 bases and 0 bases, with 9 bases remaining between them.

The CDR3 loop reads CASSALHEKLFF. The CDR3 DNA reads as TGTGCCAGCAGTGCCTTACATGAAAAACTGTTTTTT. This chain links TRBV28 with TRBJ1-4; D not certain. The CDR3 totals 12 residues. The V and J ends lost 5 bases and 6 bases respectively, with 7 bases between them. Per germline, CDR1 MDHEN and CDR2 SYDVKM.

There are many counts of this clonotype. Here the CDR3 reads CASSLAFFGNPRNEKLFF. The CDR3 coding sequence is TGTGCCAGCAGCTTGGCCTTTTTTGGCAACCCCCGTAATGAAAAACTGTTTTTT. The chain carries TRBV5-6 and TRBJ1-4; D not resolved. V was trimmed by 0 bases and J by 4 bases, leaving 19 bases between them. CDR1 SGHDT and CDR2 YYEEEE come from the germline V gene. CDR3 length: 18 amino acids. The variable domain in full, with the rest retrieved from reference TRBV5-6 and TRBJ1-4, is DAGVTQSPTHLIKTRGQQVTLRCSPKSGHDTVSWYQQALGQGPQFIFQYYEEEERQRGNFPDRFSGHQFPNYSSELNVNALLLGDSALYLCASSLAFFGNPRNEKLFFGSGTQLSVL.

This clonotype was counted only a few times. The rearrangement uses TRBV7-9 and TRBJ2-5; 9 nucleotides match TRBD2. CDR1 SEHNR and CDR2 FQNEAQ come from the germline V gene (reference sequence). The CDR3 totals 17 residues. V gave up 5 bases and J gave up 5 bases; unmatched junction bases: 15. CDR3 nucleotide sequence: TGTGCCAGCAGCCGCACGGGGGGTAGCGGGAGAGGCGAGACCCAGTACTTC. It translates to CASSRTGGSGRGETQYF.

On this clonotype: The junction departs from germline at one end; a sequencing error may be responsible. This rearrangement joins TRBV12-3 or TRBV12-4 to TRBJ2-3, with D unresolved. The CDR3 is 13 residues long. The CDR3 DNA reads TGTGCCAGCAGTTTTGGATTCACAGATGCGCAGTATTTT. This sequence encodes CASSFGFTDAQYF.

The rearrangement links TRBV20-1 to TRBJ2-3; D is unclear. V shed 3 bases and J shed 3 bases, with 10 bases lying between them. The CDR3 spans 13 residues. Germline CDR1 reads DFQATT; CDR2 reads SNEGSKA (reference sequence). CDR3 DNA sequence: TGCAGTGCTAGGAGAGGCCAAACAGATACGCAGTATTTT. Its translation: CSARRGQTDTQYF.

This clonotype occurred many times. The chain links TRBV12-3 or TRBV12-4 to TRBJ2-7; TRBD2 is a possible D gene (6 bases). With 8 bases removed from V and 6 bases from J, the gap between germline ends came to 20 bases. The CDR3 covers 14 residues. CDR3 sequence reads: CASRGNGRGLEQYF. For the CDR3, the DNA is TGTGCCAGCCGAGGAAACGGGAGAGGGCTCGAGCAGTACTTC.

The V and J genes are TRBV12-3 or TRBV12-4 and TRBJ2-3; possibly TRBD2 for D (6 bases). The CDR3 length is 16 residues. V shed 3 bases and J shed 4 bases, with 17 bases lying between them. The CDR3 sequence: CASSFVLARTPDTQYF. In DNA form, the CDR3 reads TGTGCCAGCAGTTTCGTGCTAGCGAGAACTCCAGATACGCAGTATTTT.

This clonotype was recorded many times. V usage is TRBV12-3 or TRBV12-4 and J usage is TRBJ2-1, with a possible D match to TRBD2 (6 bases). CDR3 length equals 16 residues. Deletions cut 0 bases from V and 7 bases from J, with 16 bases between. The CDR3 is CASSLAAGMALNEQFF. CDR3 sequence (DNA): TGTGCCAGCAGTTTAGCGGCGGGGATGGCTCTGAATGAGCAGTTCTTC.

This clonotype was seen repeatedly, ten times or more. The chain couples TRBV5-5 to TRBJ2-7; D call uncertain. V lost 3 bases and J 9 bases, leaving 10 bases between the germline ends. The CDR3 consists of 11 residues. Germline V gives CDR1 SGHKS, CDR2 YYEKEE (reference sequence). The CDR3 protein is CASSWALLQYF. For the CDR3, the DNA is TGTGCCAGCAGCTGGGCTCTCTTGCAGTACTTC.

This clonotype was picked up one time. The chain recombines TRBV10-3 with TRBJ2-5; D is perhaps TRBD1 (6 bases). Germline V lookup: CDR1 ENHRY, CDR2 SYGVKD. The CDR3 runs 12 residues. The V end lost 8 bases, the J end lost 3 bases, and 10 bases lay between the germline ends. CDR3 amino acids: CAIARTEETQYF. The CDR3 bases are TGTGCCATCGCCCGGACAGAAGAGACCCAGTACTTC.

J is TRBJ2-7 and V is TRBV20-1; 13 bases line up with TRBD2. The CDR3 loop spans 15 amino acids. Germline V gives CDR1 DFQATT, CDR2 SNEGSKA (reference sequence). V lost 5 bases and J lost 4; bases outside the gene matches: 8. The CDR3 region is CSAVTSGRPYYEQYF. Here the CDR3 DNA reads TGCAGTGCTGTGACTAGCGGGAGGCCCTATTACGAGCAGTACTTC.

The chain uses TRBV20-1 and TRBJ2-1, with D uncertain. The CDR3 covers 13 residues. V gave up 1 base and J gave up 5 bases, with 9 bases separating them. Germline V CDR1 and CDR2: DFQATT, SNEGSKA (reference sequence). The CDR3 sequence is CSARARENNEQFF. The CDR3 nucleotides read TGCAGTGCTAGAGCTAGGGAAAACAATGAGCAGTTCTTC.

This chain links TRBV6-2 or TRBV6-3 with TRBJ2-3; D is perhaps TRBD2 (5 bases). V lost 6 bases and J 3 bases, leaving 13 bases between the germline ends. There are 14 residues in the CDR3. Germline values: CDR1 MNHEY, CDR2 SVGEGT. The CDR3 here is CASRSGFGTDTQYF. The CDR3 bases are TGTGCCAGCAGGTCGGGATTTGGAACAGATACGCAGTATTTT.

This clonotype appeared a few times. The CDR3 region is CASSQDQGMQFF. The DNA of the CDR3 is TGCGCCAGCAGCCAAGATCAGGGGATGCAGTTCTTC. The chain couples TRBV4-3 to TRBJ2-1, with a tentative D call TRBD1 (6 bases). Germline V gene lookup returns CDR1 LGHNA and CDR2 YSLEER. Trimming left V 0 bases short and J 12 bases short, with 9 bases between. This CDR3 spans 12 amino acids.

The rearrangement links TRBV5-1 to TRBJ2-7; 11 bases agree with TRBD2. The V gene's germline CDR1 is SGHRS and CDR2 YFSETQ. This CDR3 contains 16 residues. The trim removed 3 bases at V and 4 bases at J, leaving 9 bases unmatched. CDR3 protein: CASSSSTLAGGYEQYF. The DNA of the CDR3 is TGCGCCAGCAGCTCGTCGACTCTAGCGGGAGGTTACGAGCAGTACTTC.

The rearrangement joins TRBV5-1 to TRBJ2-3, with no clear D. Trimming cost V 5 bases and J 6 bases, with 7 bases left between them. This CDR3 contains 11 residues. CDR1 and CDR2 from the germline V gene are SGHRS and YFSETQ. The CDR3, as DNA: TGCGCCAGCAGTATAGGGGATACGCAGTATTTT. This sequence encodes CASSIGDTQYF.

A few counts support this clonotype. The chain carries TRBV14 and TRBJ1-6; D possibly corresponds to TRBD1 (5 bases). The CDR3 sequence is 14 residues long. V lost 0 bases, J lost 9 bases, and 9 bases lay in between. Germline V CDR1 and CDR2: SGHDN, FVKESK. CDR3 coding DNA: TGTGCCAGCAGCCAAGATTTGGGGGGTTCACCCCTCCACTTT. Encoded protein: CASSQDLGGSPLHF.

This clonotype was found many times. The J gene is TRBJ2-3, the V gene TRBV20-1, with a possible D match to TRBD2 (7 bases). The CDR3 covers 14 residues. The germline gives CDR1 DFQATT, CDR2 SNEGSKA (reference sequence). The V end lost 0 bases, the J end lost 6 bases, and 13 bases lay between the germline ends. This CDR3 is CSARDLGGVDTQYF. The CDR3 nucleotides read TGCAGTGCTAGAGACTTAGGGGGGGTGGATACGCAGTATTTT.